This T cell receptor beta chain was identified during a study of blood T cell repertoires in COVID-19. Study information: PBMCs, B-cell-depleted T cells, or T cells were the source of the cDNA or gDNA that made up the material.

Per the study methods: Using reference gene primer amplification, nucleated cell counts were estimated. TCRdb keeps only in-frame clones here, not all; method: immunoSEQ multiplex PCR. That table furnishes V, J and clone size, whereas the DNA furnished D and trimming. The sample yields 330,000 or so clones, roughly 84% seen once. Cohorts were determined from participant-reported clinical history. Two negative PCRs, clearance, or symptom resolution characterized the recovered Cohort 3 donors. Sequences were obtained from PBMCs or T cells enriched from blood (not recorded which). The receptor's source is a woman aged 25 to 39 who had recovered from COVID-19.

The CDR3, as DNA: TGTGCCAGCAGCCACAACGGCCTGACCCGGGACAGATTGTACAATGAGCAGTTCTTC. Its protein product is CASSHNGLTRDRLYNEQFF. The rearrangement joins TRBV7-9 to TRBJ2-1; 7 bases are shared with TRBD1. The CDR3 runs to 19 residues. V lost 5 bases and J lost 4; bases outside the gene matches: 20. Germline-derived CDR1 and CDR2 are SEHNR and FQNEAQ (reference sequence).